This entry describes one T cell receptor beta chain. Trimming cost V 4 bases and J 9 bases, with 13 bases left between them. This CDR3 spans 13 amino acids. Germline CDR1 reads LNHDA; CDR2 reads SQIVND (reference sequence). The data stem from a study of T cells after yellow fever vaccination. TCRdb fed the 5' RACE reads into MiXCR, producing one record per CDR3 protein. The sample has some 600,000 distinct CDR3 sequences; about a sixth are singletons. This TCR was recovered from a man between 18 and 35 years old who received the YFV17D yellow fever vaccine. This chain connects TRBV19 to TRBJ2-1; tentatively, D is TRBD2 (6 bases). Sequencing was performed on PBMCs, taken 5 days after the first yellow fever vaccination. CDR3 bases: TGTGCCAGTAGTACCGGGGGTTACTTTGAGCAGTTCTTC. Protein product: CASSTGGYFEQFF.